Below are 18 T cell receptor beta chains sequenced from a single sample in a study of T-cell reconstitution after alpha-beta-depleted transplantation in children. Molecular barcoding with unique molecular identifiers was used for the TCRbeta library. TCRdb itself ran the PCR reads through MiXCR, one entry per CDR3 protein. The sample records some 500,000 distinct CDR3 sequences, about 17% being singletons. The specimen comprised PBMCs from the stem cell graft donor, sampled from the stem cell graft. These receptors all come from a human donor who donated a stem cell graft to a child with acute lymphoblastic leukemia.

This clonotype was recorded a few times. CDR3 sequence (DNA): TGCGCCAGCAGCCAAGTGGGGGGAGGCAATGAGCAGTTCTTC. Amino acids: CASSQVGGGNEQFF. The gene calls are TRBV4-1 and TRBJ2-1; the D gene is possibly TRBD2 (6 bases). The CDR3 has 14 amino acids. Looked up from germline, CDR1 is MGHRA and CDR2 is YSYEKL. V gave up 1 base and J gave up 6 bases, with 10 bases separating them.

This clonotype came up a few times. The germline gene is not matched at one end of the junction; a read error may be the cause. This chain uses TRBV20-1 with TRBJ2-1, with D possibly matching TRBD2 (6 bases). This CDR3 has 17 amino acids. Germline V lookup: CDR1 DFQATT, CDR2 SNEGSKA (reference sequence). Written as DNA, the CDR3 is TGCTGTGCTAGAGATTCATCCCCGGGAGCCTCCTACAATGAGCAGTTCTTC. Protein sequence: CCARDSSPGASYNEQFF.

This sequence joins TRBV12-3 or TRBV12-4 and TRBJ2-7, with D perhaps TRBD1 or TRBD2 (6 bases each). The CDR3 is 16 amino acids. V was shortened by 2 bases and J by 4 bases, with 18 bases between the two germline ends. Here the CDR3 reads CASSLIGGRGQYEQYF. The CDR3 region has the DNA TGTGCCAGCAGTTTAATAGGAGGGAGAGGACAGTACGAGCAGTACTTC.

The J gene is TRBJ1-3, the V gene TRBV7-8; D remains ambiguous. Germline lookup yields CDR1 SGHVS and CDR2 FQNEAQ. V was trimmed by 5 bases and J by 4 bases, leaving 15 bases between them. This CDR3 has 15 residues. The CDR3 here is CASSRPGSQGNTIYF. The DNA of the CDR3 is TGTGCCAGCAGCCGACCCGGGTCTCAAGGAAACACCATATATTTT.

This chain connects TRBV4-2 to TRBJ2-7; D tentatively reads TRBD1 or TRBD2 (5 bases each). V was pared by 1 base and J by 5 bases, with 18 bases between. Germline CDR1 LGHNA, CDR2 YNFKEQ. The CDR3 sequence is 16 residues long. DNA of the CDR3: TGTGCCAGCAGCCAAGCTCCGGGACGGCTCTTTGACGAGCAGTACTTC. It codes for CASSQAPGRLFDEQYF.

In the case of this clonotype: A much larger clone lies one base from this, so it may be a read error. The rearrangement joins TRBV4-2 to TRBJ1-1; D unresolved. The CDR3 totals 13 residues. Germline V gene sequence: CDR1 LGHNA, CDR2 YNFKEQ. In DNA, the CDR3 is TGTACCAGCAGCCAAGTGGGGAACACTGAAGCTTTCTTT. As protein: CTSSQVGNTEAFF.

The chain is built from TRBV27 and TRBJ2-7; 7 bases are shared with TRBD1. The germline gives CDR1 MNHEY, CDR2 SMNVEV (reference sequence). With 4 bases clipped from V and 6 bases from J, the junction kept 9 bases outside the gene matches. CDR3 length equals 14 residues. The DNA for the CDR3 is TGTGCCAGCAGTTCGACAGGGCCCCTGGCCGAGCAGTACTTC. This encodes CASSSTGPLAEQYF.

This clonotype showed up just a few times. CDR3 sequence reads: CASSGGVTSTDTQYF. The CDR3 DNA reads as TGTGCCAGCAGCGGGGGGGTTACTAGCACAGATACGCAGTATTTT. V and J are TRBV5-5 and TRBJ2-3; 7 bases align to TRBD2. V lost 4 bases to trimming and J lost 0 bases; unmatched junction nucleotides: 5. From germline, CDR1 is SGHKS and CDR2 YYEKEE (reference sequence). This CDR3 region has 15 residues.

This clonotype turned up a few times. This chain links TRBV20-1 with TRBJ2-7, with TRBD1 identical over 9 bases. Germline values: CDR1 DFQATT, CDR2 SNEGSKA (reference sequence). The junction had 13 bases not matched to a gene; V was cut back by 7 bases and J by 3 bases. This CDR3 comprises 15 residues. CDR3 bases: TGCAGTGTTAAACCCAGACAGGGGGTGTACTACGAGCAGTACTTC. Amino acids: CSVKPRQGVYYEQYF.

V and J are TRBV6-1 and TRBJ2-2; no definite D call. With 10 bases removed from V and 1 base from J, the gap between germline ends came to 13 bases. The CDR3 loop spans 14 amino acids. Germline V CDR1 and CDR2: MNHNS, SASEGT. The CDR3 bases are TGTGCCACCCTTGGACGGAGGAACACCGGGGAGCTGTTTTTT. Its translation: CATLGRRNTGELFF.

This chain uses TRBV7-9 with TRBJ2-3, with D possibly matching TRBD2 (6 bases). The CDR3 length is 14 residues. The V end was cut by 5 bases, the J end by 1 base, with 10 bases between. Germline loops: CDR1 SEHNR, CDR2 FQNEAQ (reference sequence). This CDR3 reads CASSAGGGTDTQYF. The CDR3, as DNA: TGTGCCAGCAGCGCCGGCGGGGGCACAGATACGCAGTATTTT. Full variable domain (rest looked up from reference TRBV7-9 and TRBJ2-3): DTGVSQNPRHKITKRGQNVTFRCDPISEHNRLYWYRQTLGQGPEFLTYFQNEAQLEKSRLLSDRFSAERPKGSFSTLEIQRTEQGDSAMYLCASSAGGGTDTQYFGPGTRLTVL.

The table lists this clonotype with a few counts. CDR3 DNA: TGTGCCAGCAGTTACTCGAATGGGGTGAGCTCCTACGAGCAGTACTTC. It is translated as CASSYSNGVSSYEQYF. The gene calls are TRBV6-2 or TRBV6-3 and TRBJ2-7, with no clear D. The germline V gene has CDR1 MNHEY and CDR2 SVGEGT. The CDR3 is 16 residues long. Trimming took off 0 bases at V and 0 bases at J, with 12 bases between the two ends.

In its sample, this clonotype was seen a few times. The CDR3 coding sequence is TGTGCCAGCAGCCCTAGCGGAGACGACCCCTACGAGCAGTACTTC. Protein sequence: CASSPSGDDPYEQYF. The chain links TRBV7-9 to TRBJ2-7, with 7 bases aligning to TRBD2. From germline, CDR1 is SEHNR and CDR2 FQNEAQ (reference sequence). This CDR3 spans 15 amino acids. V was pared by 5 bases and J by 2 bases, with 9 bases of the junction left unmatched.

The genes are TRBV4-1 and TRBJ1-5, with 9 bases lining up with TRBD1. Looked up from germline, CDR1 is MGHRA and CDR2 is YSYEKL. This CDR3 contains 19 residues. V shed 2 bases, J shed 5 bases, and the junction held 16 bases outside the gene matches. The CDR3 region is CASSQPLAGTGLRDQPQHF. In DNA form, the CDR3 reads TGCGCCAGCAGCCAACCCCTAGCCGGGACAGGGCTCCGGGATCAGCCCCAGCATTTT.

This clonotype was recorded many times. V and J are TRBV7-9 and TRBJ2-5; no clear D. The germline gives CDR1 SEHNR, CDR2 FQNEAQ (reference sequence). The CDR3 extends over 13 amino acids. V shed 3 bases and J shed 4 bases, with 9 bases lying between them. For the CDR3, the DNA is TGTGCCAGCAGCTTGGGCCGAGGAGAGACCCAGTACTTC. Protein: CASSLGRGETQYF.

The rearrangement uses TRBV20-1 and TRBJ1-1, with D perhaps TRBD1 (6 bases). Trimming pared 6 bases from V and 0 bases from J, leaving 14 bases between. CDR1 and CDR2 from the germline V gene are DFQATT and SNEGSKA (reference sequence). CDR3 length equals 14 residues. CDR3 in DNA: TGCAGTGCGCGGAACAGGGCTTTGAACACTGAAGCTTTCTTT. Amino acids: CSARNRALNTEAFF.

The sample holds one count of this clonotype. This rearrangement joins TRBV5-1 to TRBJ2-7; 9 bases are shared with TRBD1. The CDR3 loop spans 16 amino acids. V shed 6 bases, J shed 2 bases, and the junction held 12 bases outside the gene matches. Germline V gene lookup returns CDR1 SGHRS and CDR2 YFSETQ. This CDR3 is CASTPLGGQGTYEQYF. The CDR3 nucleotides read TGCGCCAGCACCCCCCTTGGGGGACAGGGAACCTACGAGCAGTACTTC.

This clonotype has a handful of counts. The chain uses TRBV7-9 and TRBJ1-5; no definite D call. The CDR3 extends over 13 amino acids. Trimming took 5 bases from V and 5 from J, leaving 10 bases between them. The germline gives CDR1 SEHNR, CDR2 FQNEAQ (reference sequence). The CDR3 spells CASSEASDQPQHF. In nucleotides, the CDR3 is TGTGCCAGCAGCGAGGCGTCTGATCAGCCCCAGCATTTT.